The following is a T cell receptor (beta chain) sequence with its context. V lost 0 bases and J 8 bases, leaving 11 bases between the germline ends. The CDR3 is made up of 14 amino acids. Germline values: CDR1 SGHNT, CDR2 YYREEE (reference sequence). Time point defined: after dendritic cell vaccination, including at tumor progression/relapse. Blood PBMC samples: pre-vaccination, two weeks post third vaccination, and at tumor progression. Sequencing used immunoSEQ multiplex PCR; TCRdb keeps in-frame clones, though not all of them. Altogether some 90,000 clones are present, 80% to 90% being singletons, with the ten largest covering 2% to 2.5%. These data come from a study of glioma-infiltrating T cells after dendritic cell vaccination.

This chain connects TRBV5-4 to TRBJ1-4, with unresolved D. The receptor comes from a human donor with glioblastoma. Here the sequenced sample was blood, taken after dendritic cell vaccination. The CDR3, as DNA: TGTGCCAGCAGCTTGGAAGGACTGCAGGAAAAACTGTTTTTT. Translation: CASSLEGLQEKLFF.